The subject of this entry is one TCR beta chain. This clonotype showed up just a few times. The specificity of this receptor is unknown. No much larger clonotype is one base removed from it; base qualities were not supplied. Library generation was performed with PCR. The sample was run on an Illumina HiSeq 2500. To reduce PCR and sequencing biases, unique molecular identifiers were built into the TCR beta cDNA libraries. Approximately 500,000 cDNA molecules were obtained for every 1 to 10 million input T cells, so each molecule roughly corresponded to one T cell. Patient libraries were prepared and sequenced with the same protocol used for the earlier healthy control dataset. Samples belonging to the same batch were prepared together, multiplexed and sequenced on a shared HiSeq lane. Per the original workflow: MIGEC was used to process the raw barcoded reads, and molecular identifier groups with only a single read were discarded before consensus assembly and CDR3 extraction. Clonotype tables were post-analysed with VDJtools, and diversity was normalized by down-sampling all datasets to the smallest sample size. To correct batch-related cross-sample contamination, repertoire overlap clustering matched CDR3 amino acid sequences but not nucleotide sequences. Through fastp at Q25 and MiXCR, TCRdb rebuilt clones from the public reads, retaining in-frame beta chains. Here each entry gathers all rows of one CDR3 protein and keeps the most common genes and DNA. The V and J calls reflect TCRdb's pipeline rather than the authors' work. The sample table records around 710,000 distinct CDR3 sequences; under 60% of these occur just once. The leading ten clones occupy 4% to 5% of the sample.

This sample stems from a study of post-analysis software for immune sequencing data (dated by TCRdb to 2013 to 2016). Background on the whole study: The recorded disease courses included relapsing-remitting, secondary progressive and progressive-relapsing multiple sclerosis, and some patients had no subtype annotation. The multiple sclerosis patient repertoires were compared with more than 10 previously published healthy control repertoires from donors aged 6 to 25 years. A subset of samples was prepared in parallel using single-end sample barcoding, then pooled and co-amplified after Illumina adapter ligation. On the study overall, not on this receptor specifically: Normalized Chao1 diversity was significantly lower in multiple sclerosis patients than controls, suggesting substantial peripheral T-cell clonal expansion. Direct clustering with F measure showed strong co-clustering of samples prepared in the same batch, prompting a batch-effect correction. The multiple sclerosis patient group was slightly younger than the control group. Significantly higher frequencies in patients than in controls were found for several TRBV segments, including TRBV5-6, TRBV5-1 and TRBV20-1.

To demonstrate the VDJtools post-analysis software, the study profiled TCR beta repertoires from the peripheral blood of about a dozen young patients with multiple sclerosis. Multiple sclerosis patients were children and adolescents aged roughly 6 to 16 years. Measured from the cysteine to the phenylalanine, the CDR3 is 15 residues long. Just the 45-base CDR3 DNA is kept, in frame starting at base 1. Cut back by 10 bases and 7 bases, the V and J ends lie 25 bases apart. CDR1 and CDR2 are drawn from the germline V gene: MNHNS, SASEGT. The clonotype originates from a girl aged 10 to 17 with multiple sclerosis. The chain was built from TRBV6-1 and TRBJ1-2, and the D gene may be TRBD1, 6 bases matching. Sample: blood. CDR3 sequence: CATSPTHRVRGGYTF. The nucleotide sequence is given as TGTGCCACCTCGCCCACCCACAGGGTCAGAGGTGGCTACACCTTC.